Below are 20 T cell receptor beta chains sequenced from a single sample in a study of blood T cell repertoires in COVID-19. Using immunoSEQ multiplex PCR, the repertoire was profiled, and TCRdb retains in-frame clones only, with some absent. The sample carries a few hundred thousand clones, over 80% recorded once. What was sequenced was peripheral blood. The receptor set was obtained from a middle-aged woman with acute or convalescent COVID-19.

The genes are TRBV7-2 and TRBJ1-6, with D unclear. Looked up from germline, CDR1 is SGHTA and CDR2 is FQGNSA. The germline V and J ends were trimmed by 5 bases and 10 bases, with 15 bases remaining between them. The CDR3 has 14 amino acids. CDR3 sequence (DNA): TGTGCCAGCAGCCAAACCCGGGGTTCGTCACCCCTCCACTTT. It encodes CASSQTRGSSPLHF.

The rearrangement joins TRBV4-2 to TRBJ1-6; 9 bases map to TRBD1. The CDR3 runs 14 residues. Germline CDR1 and CDR2: LGHNA and YNFKEQ. The J segment lost 7 bases and the V segment lost 4 bases, leaving 2 bases of the junction unmatched. CDR3 residues: CASSPGQGNSPLHF. For the CDR3, the DNA is TGTGCCAGCAGCCCCGGACAGGGGAATTCACCCCTCCACTTT.

The V call is TRBV10-1, the J call TRBJ1-1, with 10 bases that match TRBD1. The CDR3 runs 14 residues. Germline V gene lookup returns CDR1 WNHNN and CDR2 SYGVQD (reference sequence). The V segment lost 2 bases and the J segment 4 bases; nucleotides outside the gene matches: 1. CDR3 coding DNA: TGCGCCAGCAGTGAGGGACAGGGGGGCACTGAAGCTTTCTTT. As protein: CASSEGQGGTEAFF.

The V gene is TRBV3-1 (or the pseudogene TRBV3-2), the J gene TRBJ2-1; 8 positions match TRBD2. Looked up from germline, CDR1 is LGHDT and CDR2 is YNNKEL (reference sequence). The CDR3 contains 15 residues. V shed 0 bases, J shed 6 bases, and the junction held 4 bases outside the gene matches. CDR3 DNA sequence: TGTGCCAGCAGCCAAGATAGCCTAGCGGGCAATGAGCAGTTCTTC. This translates into CASSQDSLAGNEQFF.

This clone came up a few times. This chain links TRBV6-5 with TRBJ1-4, with a possible D match to TRBD1 (5 bases). CDR1 MNHEY and CDR2 SVGAGI come from the germline V gene. V lost 7 bases and J 2 bases, leaving 11 bases between the germline ends. This CDR3 spans 14 amino acids. This chain's CDR3 is CASTPGGTNEKLFF. The CDR3 DNA is TGTGCCAGCACCCCGGGGGGGACTAATGAAAAACTGTTTTTT.

The chain couples TRBV2 to TRBJ2-1; D unresolved. Germline values: CDR1 SNHLY, CDR2 FYNNEI. The CDR3 is made up of 12 amino acids. Trimming took off 4 bases at V and 7 bases at J, with 8 bases between the two ends. The CDR3: CASSVSGNEQFF. CDR3 in DNA: TGTGCCAGCAGTGTGTCCGGGAATGAGCAGTTCTTC.

The chain links TRBV6-5 to TRBJ1-2, with D perhaps TRBD1 (5 bases). Germline V gene lookup returns CDR1 MNHEY and CDR2 SVGAGI. The CDR3 is 12 residues long. The V end was cut by 7 bases, the J end by 8 bases, with 14 bases between. CDR3 bases: TGTGCCAGCATGAGACAGCCAGGAGGCTACACCTTC. It translates to CASMRQPGGYTF.

The rearrangement links TRBV12-5 to TRBJ2-7; D may be TRBD1 (5 bases). From germline, CDR1 is LGHNT and CDR2 FRNRAP. The CDR3 contains 13 residues. V shed 2 bases and J shed 2 bases, with 7 bases lying between them. As DNA, the CDR3 is TGTGCTAGTGGTTTGAAAGGGGCCTACGAGCAGTACGTC. Amino acids: CASGLKGAYEQYV.

This chain links TRBV30 with TRBJ1-5; 8 positions agree with TRBD1. This CDR3 contains 14 residues. V gave up 8 bases and J gave up 1 base; unmatched junction bases: 7. Per the germline V gene, CDR1 is GTSNPN and CDR2 is SVGIG (reference sequence). CDR3 DNA sequence: TGTGCCAGTCGGGACAGGATGAGCAATCAGCCCCAGCATTTT. Protein product: CASRDRMSNQPQHF. The variable domain in full, with the rest retrieved from reference TRBV30 and TRBJ1-5, is SQTIHQWPATLVQPVGSPLSLECTVEGTSNPNLYWYRQAAGRGLQLLFYSVGIGQISSEVPQNLSASRPQDRQFILSSKKLLLSDSGFYLCASRDRMSNQPQHFGDGTRLSIL.

The genes are TRBV27 and TRBJ1-2; 7 bases are a match to TRBD1. The CDR3 extends over 14 amino acids. Germline lookup yields CDR1 MNHEY and CDR2 SMNVEV (reference sequence). The J segment lost 1 base and the V segment lost 6 bases, leaving 5 bases of the junction unmatched. As DNA, the CDR3 is TGTGCCAGCAGAGGGACAGTTATTAACTATGGCTACACCTTC. This codes for CASRGTVINYGYTF.

The J gene is TRBJ1-2, the V gene TRBV9; no clear D gene. The CDR3 consists of 12 residues. The germline CDR1 and CDR2 sequences are SGDLS and YYNGEE. V was trimmed by 0 bases and J by 7 bases, leaving 7 bases between them. The CDR3 DNA sequence: TGTGCCAGCAGCGTAGGCGGGTCTGGCTACACCTTC. Amino acid sequence: CASSVGGSGYTF.

This chain's CDR3 is CASSRDSSPGYTF. CDR3 DNA sequence: TGTGCCAGCAGCCGGGACAGCAGTCCTGGCTACACCTTC. The chain combines TRBV6-5 with TRBJ1-2, with TRBD1 matching over 7 bases. Germline V gives CDR1 MNHEY, CDR2 SVGAGI. The CDR3 consists of 13 residues. V gave up 6 bases and J gave up 7 bases; unmatched junction bases: 8.

The chain has TRBV27 and TRBJ2-3; the match to TRBD1 covers 7 bases. This CDR3 has 16 residues. Germline V gives CDR1 MNHEY, CDR2 SMNVEV (reference sequence). V gave up 2 bases and J gave up 1 base; unmatched junction bases: 6. DNA of the CDR3: TGTGCCAGCAGTTTAACGCCTGACAGGGGCACAGATACGCAGTATTTT. Translating gives CASSLTPDRGTDTQYF.

About this clone: The same CDR3 is also encoded by other DNA sequences in this sample. The DNA of the CDR3 is TGTGCCAGCACCACCGGAGATGGAAACACCATATATTTT. It yields the protein CASTTGDGNTIYF. The chain couples TRBV11-2 to TRBJ1-3; D unclear. The V gene's germline CDR1 is SGHAT and CDR2 FQNNGV. CDR3 length: 13 amino acids. The V end was cut by 7 bases, the J end by 3 bases, with 10 bases between.

The chain uses TRBV19 and TRBJ1-1, with D unclear. Per germline, CDR1 LNHDA and CDR2 SQIVND (reference sequence). This CDR3 has 15 residues. Trimming took 3 bases from V and 4 from J, leaving 15 bases between them. CDR3 loop: CASSMSPRRITEAFF. Written as DNA, the CDR3 is TGTGCCAGTAGTATGAGTCCCAGGAGGATCACTGAAGCTTTCTTT.

The gene calls are TRBV19 and TRBJ1-2; 7 nucleotides agree with TRBD1. V shed 3 bases and J 4 bases; nucleotides not matched to a gene: 11. The germline gives CDR1 LNHDA, CDR2 SQIVND (reference sequence). The CDR3 totals 16 residues. The CDR3 reads CASSIDPATGSYGYTF. DNA for the CDR3: TGTGCCAGTAGTATTGATCCGGCGACAGGGAGCTATGGCTACACCTTC.

This clone turned up a few times. The chain combines TRBV5-1 with TRBJ1-2; 9 positions match TRBD1. V gave up 4 bases and J gave up 5 bases; unmatched junction bases: 9. CDR1 and CDR2 from the germline V gene are SGHRS and YFSETQ. The CDR3 sequence is 15 residues long. The chain's CDR3 is CASSARGQGGYGYTF. CDR3 nucleotides: TGCGCCAGCAGCGCCCGGGGACAGGGTGGGTATGGCTACACCTTC.

The chain couples TRBV27 to TRBJ1-5, with D hard to call. Trimming took 2 bases from V and 2 from J, leaving 13 bases between them. The length of the CDR3 is 16 residues. Germline lookup yields CDR1 MNHEY and CDR2 SMNVEV (reference sequence). DNA for the CDR3: TGTGCCAGCAGTTTAACGGGTCCCCGAGGCAATCAGCCCCAGCATTTT. Its protein product is CASSLTGPRGNQPQHF.

The chain recombines TRBV6-1 with TRBJ2-5, with 12 positions matching TRBD2. Germline CDR1 MNHNS, CDR2 SASEGT. The J segment lost 4 bases and the V segment lost 3 bases, leaving 12 bases of the junction unmatched. The CDR3 extends over 18 amino acids. CDR3 nucleotide sequence: TGTGCCAGCAGTGATAGGGCCCTAGCGGGGGGGCCCAGAGAGACCCAGTACTTC. Protein product: CASSDRALAGGPRETQYF.

The rearrangement uses TRBV4-1 and TRBJ1-1, with a possible D match to TRBD1 (6 bases). Germline V gives CDR1 MGHRA, CDR2 YSYEKL. Trimming removed 6 bases from V and 7 bases from J, with 12 bases in between. CDR3 length equals 12 residues. CDR3 sequence reads: CASRPGTFEAFF. The CDR3 DNA reads as TGCGCCAGCAGACCCGGGACATTTGAAGCTTTCTTT.